This T cell receptor (beta chain) was obtained from a study of T cell changes during pregnancy in multiple sclerosis. The CDR3 length is 19 residues. V dropped 1 base and J dropped 2 bases, with 21 bases sitting between them. The V gene's germline CDR1 is MRHNA and CDR2 SNTAGT. Profiled with immunoSEQ multiplex PCR; TCRdb holds only in-frame clones, not every one. The data contain approximately 88,000 clones, roughly 93% of them singletons. The chain joins TRBV6-4 to TRBJ2-1, with D possibly being TRBD2 (7 bases). The source is a female donor with multiple sclerosis, enrolled in a pregnancy study. This specimen was peripheral blood, taken in the third trimester of pregnancy. In DNA form, the CDR3 reads TGTGCCAGCAGTGACTTCTGGACTAGGGGGGTTGACCCCTACAATGAGCAGTTCTTC. It yields the protein CASSDFWTRGVDPYNEQFF.